Listed here is a single TCR beta chain. Its antigen is as yet unknown. Researchers ran the PCR with 60 Vbeta and 13 Jbeta primers. The assay was immunoSEQ multiplex PCR, and TCRdb's table has in-frame clones only and misses some. This table has approximately 190,000 clones, more than 65% appearing once. This sample is drawn from a study of cytomegalovirus exposure and HLA in healthy donors. The V and J ends lost 3 bases and 6 bases, in that order; junction bases with no gene match: 6. The CDR3 sequence is 15 residues long. Germline V gives CDR1 LNHDA, CDR2 SQIVND (reference sequence). Findings and caveats of the study: About 87% or about 30% of the time was how often most TCR beta V segments were productive, according to an earlier analysis. Many donors shared some public TCRs, even though most TCR sequences were rare. DRB1 had the most TCR associations and HLA-C the fewest, a later analysis found, with rates varying by HLA locus.

The rearrangement links TRBV19 to TRBJ1-5, with 9 positions matching TRBD1. The TCR comes from a man between 40 and 49 years old in good health and CMV-seropositive. Source material: PBMCs. The CDR3 sequence: CASSILQGAGQPQHF. CDR3 DNA sequence: TGTGCCAGTAGTATCCTACAGGGGGCGGGTCAGCCCCAGCATTTT.